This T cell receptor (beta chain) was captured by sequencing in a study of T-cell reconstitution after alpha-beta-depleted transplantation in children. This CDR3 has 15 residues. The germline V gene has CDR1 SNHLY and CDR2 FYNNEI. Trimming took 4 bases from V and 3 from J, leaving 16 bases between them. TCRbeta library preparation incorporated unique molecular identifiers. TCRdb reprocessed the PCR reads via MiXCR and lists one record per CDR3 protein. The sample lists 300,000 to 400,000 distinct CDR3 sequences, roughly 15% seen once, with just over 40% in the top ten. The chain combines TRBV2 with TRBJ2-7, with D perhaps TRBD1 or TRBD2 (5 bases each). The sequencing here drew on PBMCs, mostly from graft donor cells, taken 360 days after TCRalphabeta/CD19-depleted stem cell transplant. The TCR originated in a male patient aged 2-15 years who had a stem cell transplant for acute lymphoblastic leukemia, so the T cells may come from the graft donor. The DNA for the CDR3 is TGTGCCAGCAGTGGGGCGAGGGGCGCCGTCTACGAGCAGTACTTC. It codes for CASSGARGAVYEQYF.